This T cell receptor (beta chain) was observed in a study of blood T cell repertoires in COVID-19. Study-level information: The samples span acute and convalescent COVID-19 from the United States, Italy and Spain.

Clones were read by immunoSEQ multiplex PCR, and TCRdb kept only the in-frame ones, dropping some. The table has roughly 460,000 clones, about 87% seen once. Germline V gene data show CDR1 as SGDLS and CDR2 as YYNGEE. The CDR3 covers 14 residues. V shed 0 bases and J shed 0 bases, with 7 bases lying between them. This TCR was recovered from a man between 18 and 35 years old with COVID-19, enrolled during active disease. The sequenced sample consisted of peripheral blood. This chain connects TRBV9 to TRBJ2-7; D possibly corresponds to TRBD1 (6 bases). The CDR3 bases are TGTGCCAGCAGCGTAGGGACAGCCTCCTACGAGCAGTACTTC. This codes for CASSVGTASYEQYF.